This passage covers 30 T cell receptor beta chains from one sample sequenced in a study of blood T cell repertoires in COVID-19. Sequenced by immunoSEQ multiplex PCR; TCRdb stores in-frame clones only, minus some. The top ten clones hold 22% of a sample with about 170,000 clones, roughly 79% of them seen once. Sequences were obtained from peripheral blood. The receptors were gathered from a woman of 80 years or more with acute or convalescent COVID-19.

This clone has only a few counts. The chain recombines TRBV3-1 (or the pseudogene TRBV3-2) with TRBJ2-1, with D perhaps matching TRBD2 (5 bases). V lost 0 bases to trimming and J lost 3 bases, with 6 bases between them. The CDR3 consists of 14 residues. Germline assignment: CDR1 LGHDT and CDR2 YNNKEL (reference sequence). The CDR3 DNA sequence: TGTGCCAGCAGCCAAGATCGGGGCTACAATGAGCAGTTCTTC. It is translated as CASSQDRGYNEQFF.

The chain is built from TRBV18 and TRBJ1-4, with TRBD1 matching over 10 bases. The CDR3 has 14 residues. Per the germline V gene, CDR1 is KGHSH and CDR2 is LQKENI. Trimming at V came to 1 base and at J to 14 bases, leaving 7 bases not matched to a gene. The CDR3: CASSPQGQGGNLFF. In DNA form, the CDR3 reads TGTGCCAGCTCACCACAAGGACAGGGGGGAAATCTGTTTTTT.

The chain links TRBV7-9 to TRBJ2-5, with unresolved D. Trimming took 6 bases from V and 5 from J, leaving 7 bases between them. CDR1 SEHNR and CDR2 FQNEAQ come from the germline V gene (reference sequence). The CDR3 contains 11 residues. The CDR3 coding sequence is TGTGCCAGCAGTCCGCAGGAGACCCAGTACTTC. It specifies CASSPQETQYF.

The V gene is TRBV25-1, the J gene TRBJ1-3; the D gene is possibly TRBD1 (5 bases). Germline V gives CDR1 MGHDK, CDR2 SYGVNS. The CDR3 runs to 15 residues. Trimming pared 4 bases from V and 2 bases from J, leaving 12 bases between. The CDR3 DNA follows: TGTGCCAGCAGTGCACTGGGACTGCCTGGAAACACCATATATTTT. It codes for CASSALGLPGNTIYF. Based on the CDR3 plus reference TRBV25-1 and TRBJ1-3, the full variable domain is EADIYQTPRYLVIGTGKKITLECSQTMGHDKMYWYQQDPGMELHLIHYSYGVNSTEKGDLSSESTVSRIRTEHFPLTLESARPSHTSQYLCASSALGLPGNTIYFGEGSWLTVV.

To note about this clone: The junction and the germline gene differ at one end; a read error may be behind it. The rearrangement links TRBV7-2 to TRBJ2-3; TRBD2 matches at 8 bases. Germline V gene lookup returns CDR1 SGHTA and CDR2 FQGNSA. This CDR3 is 14 amino acids long. CDR3 in amino acids: CASSLAGSTDTQYF. CDR3 bases: TGTGCCAGCAGCCTAGCGGGCTCCACAGATACGCAGTATTTT.

V usage is TRBV7-9 and J usage is TRBJ1-4; 12 nucleotides agree with TRBD1. V trimming: 6 bases; J trimming: 0 bases; junction bases outside the gene matches: 2. CDR1 is SEHNR, CDR2 FQNEAQ, per germline (reference sequence). The CDR3 covers 16 residues. CDR3 protein: CASSGTGGATNEKLFF. DNA for the CDR3: TGTGCCAGCAGTGGGACAGGGGGCGCAACTAATGAAAAACTGTTTTTT. The full variable domain, completed using reference TRBV7-9 and TRBJ1-4, is DTGVSQNPRHKITKRGQNVTFRCDPISEHNRLYWYRQTLGQGPEFLTYFQNEAQLEKSRLLSDRFSAERPKGSFSTLEIQRTEQGDSAMYLCASSGTGGATNEKLFFGSGTQLSVL.

The chain combines TRBV15 with TRBJ2-7, with a weak D call TRBD2 (6 bases). Trimming removed 0 bases from V and 3 bases from J, with 15 bases in between. This CDR3 is built from 16 residues. Germline CDR1 reads LNHNV; CDR2 reads YYDKDF (reference sequence). The CDR3 DNA is TGTGCCACCAGCAGAGATCTGGCGGGATTACACTACGAGCAGTACTTC. Encoded protein: CATSRDLAGLHYEQYF. The full variable domain, with the rest looked up from reference TRBV15 and TRBJ2-7, is DAMVIQNPRYQVTQFGKPVTLSCSQTLNHNVMYWYQQKSSQAPKLLFHYYDKDFNNEADTPDNFQSRRPNTSFCFLDIRSPGLGDTAMYLCATSRDLAGLHYEQYFGPGTRLTVT.

The rearrangement links TRBV5-1 to TRBJ1-1; 7 nucleotides align to TRBD1. CDR1 and CDR2 (germline): SGHRS, YFSETQ. The V and J ends lost 5 bases and 2 bases, in that order; junction bases with no gene match: 6. The CDR3 is 14 amino acids. CDR3 nucleotide sequence: TGCGCCAGCAGTCCGGGACAGCCCAACACTGAAGCTTTCTTT. Translation gives CASSPGQPNTEAFF.

In its sample, this clone was seen a few times. The chain is built from TRBV7-9 and TRBJ1-1, with D uncertain. The germline CDR1 and CDR2 sequences are SEHNR and FQNEAQ (reference sequence). Trimming took 7 bases from V and 0 from J, leaving 9 bases between them. The CDR3 is 13 amino acids. CDR3 amino acids: CASTPGVNTEAFF. CDR3 DNA sequence: TGTGCCAGCACCCCCGGTGTGAACACTGAAGCTTTCTTT. The whole variable domain, filled in from reference TRBV7-9 and TRBJ1-1, reads DTGVSQNPRHKITKRGQNVTFRCDPISEHNRLYWYRQTLGQGPEFLTYFQNEAQLEKSRLLSDRFSAERPKGSFSTLEIQRTEQGDSAMYLCASTPGVNTEAFFGQGTRLTVV.

The chain is built from TRBV29-1 and TRBJ2-3, with no clear D. Trimming left V 8 bases short and J 1 base short, with 7 bases between. The CDR3 length is 11 residues. Germline loops: CDR1 SQVTM, CDR2 ANQGSEA. CDR3 loop: CSTDGTDTQYF. In DNA form, the CDR3 reads TGCAGCACAGACGGCACAGATACGCAGTATTTT.

This clone was observed a handful of times. This sequence joins TRBV5-4 and TRBJ1-1, with 12 nucleotides matching TRBD1. V shed 4 bases, J shed 4 bases, and the junction held 11 bases outside the gene matches. This CDR3 comprises 17 residues. Germline lookup yields CDR1 SGHNT and CDR2 YYREEE (reference sequence). The CDR3 region has the DNA TGTGCCAGCAGCCAGGGGACAGGGGGCCTGCGAACCACTGAAGCTTTCTTT. This translates into CASSQGTGGLRTTEAFF.

The chain couples TRBV28 to TRBJ1-5, with D possibly TRBD1 on 5 matching bases. V was pared by 6 bases and J by 0 bases, with 12 bases between. CDR3 size: 15 residues. Germline-derived CDR1 and CDR2 are MDHEN and SYDVKM. The CDR3 loop is CASRNGGYSNQPQHF. CDR3 bases: TGTGCCAGCAGGAACGGGGGGTATAGCAATCAGCCCCAGCATTTT.

The chain combines TRBV19 with TRBJ2-3; D is undetermined. The V and J ends lost 4 bases and 1 base respectively, with 9 bases between them. This CDR3 has 14 residues. The germline V gene has CDR1 LNHDA and CDR2 SQIVND (reference sequence). The CDR3 DNA reads TGTGCCAGTAGTAGAATTCAGGGCACAGATACGCAGTATTTT. Its translation: CASSRIQGTDTQYF.

This clone was counted between two and nine times. The chain is built from TRBV27 and TRBJ2-2; 11 nucleotides line up with TRBD1. Germline trimming cut 2 bases from V and 4 bases from J; bases unmatched to any gene: 3. The CDR3 covers 16 residues. Germline CDR1 and CDR2: MNHEY and SMNVEV (reference sequence). The CDR3 loop reads CASSLRTGGATGELFF. The CDR3 DNA is TGTGCCAGCAGTTTACGGACAGGGGGCGCCACCGGGGAGCTGTTTTTT.

This chain links TRBV5-4 with TRBJ2-2; 12 bases match TRBD1. With 4 bases clipped from V and 6 bases from J, the junction kept 16 bases outside the gene matches. In germline, CDR1 is SGHNT, CDR2 YYREEE (reference sequence). This CDR3 region has 19 residues. CDR3 sequence reads: CASSPTGTGGSFGAGELFF. In DNA form, the CDR3 reads TGTGCCAGCAGCCCCACCGGGACAGGGGGCTCGTTCGGGGCCGGGGAGCTGTTTTTT.

The chain couples TRBV9 to TRBJ2-2; 12 bases align to TRBD2. This CDR3 has 18 amino acids. Germline lookup yields CDR1 SGDLS and CDR2 YYNGEE. J gave up 4 bases and V 2 bases, and 9 bases lay outside the gene matches. DNA for the CDR3: TGTGCCAGCAGCGTTCGATGGACTAGCGGGGCCATCACCGGGGAGCTGTTTTTT. Its protein is CASSVRWTSGAITGELFF.

This clone came up once. The rearrangement uses TRBV19 and TRBJ1-2; TRBD1 matches at 8 bases. Unmatched junction bases numbered 9, after V lost 5 bases and J lost 4 bases. Germline V lookup: CDR1 LNHDA, CDR2 SQIVND (reference sequence). CDR3 length: 15 amino acids. CDR3 loop: CASSPGTGHVYGYTF. In nucleotides, the CDR3 is TGTGCCAGTAGTCCCGGGACAGGTCACGTCTATGGCTACACCTTC.

The rearrangement uses TRBV12-3 or TRBV12-4 and TRBJ1-5, with 8 positions matching TRBD1. The CDR3 is made up of 13 amino acids. The V and J ends lost 6 bases and 4 bases, in that order; junction bases with no gene match: 2. The chain's CDR3 is CASRGTGNQPQHF. The CDR3 coding sequence is TGTGCCAGCAGGGGGACAGGAAATCAGCCCCAGCATTTT.

V is TRBV5-4 and J is TRBJ2-2, with 9 bases that match TRBD2. Germline-derived CDR1 and CDR2 are SGHNT and YYREEE (reference sequence). The CDR3 is 15 amino acids. V was pared by 5 bases and J by 7 bases, with 9 bases of the junction left unmatched. This CDR3 reads CASRSGLAGVGELFF. In DNA, the CDR3 is TGTGCCAGCAGGTCGGGACTAGCAGGGGTCGGGGAGCTGTTTTTT.

CDR3 sequence (DNA): TGTGCCAGCAGCCCTAGACTAGGGGAGAACACCGGGGAGCTGTTTTTT. It translates to CASSPRLGENTGELFF. The J gene is TRBJ2-2, the V gene TRBV7-9; D possibly corresponds to TRBD2 (6 bases). CDR1 and CDR2 from the germline V gene are SEHNR and FQNEAQ (reference sequence). V was shortened by 5 bases and J by 1 base, with 14 bases between the two germline ends. This CDR3 has 16 residues.

In DNA, the CDR3 is TGTGCCAGCTATAGTAGCTCCTACGAGCAGTACTTC. Amino acid sequence: CASYSSSYEQYF. The chain is built from TRBV27 and TRBJ2-7; the D is unclear. V dropped 8 bases and J dropped 0 bases, with 8 bases sitting between them. This CDR3 comprises 12 residues. CDR1 and CDR2 (germline): MNHEY, SMNVEV (reference sequence).

The genes are TRBV3-1 (or the pseudogene TRBV3-2) and TRBJ1-2; TRBD1 matches 8 bases. Per the germline V gene, CDR1 is LGHDT and CDR2 is YNNKEL (reference sequence). V shed 4 bases, J shed 5 bases, and the junction held 9 bases outside the gene matches. The CDR3 extends over 15 amino acids. The CDR3 protein is CASSLRQGSSYGYTF. The DNA for the CDR3 is TGTGCCAGCAGCCTAAGACAGGGGTCCTCATATGGCTACACCTTC.

This clone was counted a single time. The rearrangement uses TRBV11-3 and TRBJ2-1, with D possibly matching TRBD2 (7 bases). V was trimmed by 2 bases and J by 2 bases, leaving 10 bases between them. The CDR3 runs 15 residues. The germline V gene has CDR1 SGHNT and CDR2 YENEEA. The CDR3 DNA is TGTGCCAGCAGCTTATTCGGGGGGCCCTACAATGAGCAGTTCTTC. Its protein product is CASSLFGGPYNEQFF.

The CDR3 loop is CASSLARGRVDTEAFF. The CDR3 nucleotides are TGTGCCAGCAGCTTAGCGCGGGGCAGGGTCGACACTGAAGCTTTCTTT. The rearrangement links TRBV7-7 to TRBJ1-1, with D perhaps TRBD1 (5 bases). Trimming shortened V by 0 bases and J by 3 bases, and 14 bases separated the two germline ends. The CDR3 runs to 16 residues. CDR1 is SSHAT and CDR2 is FNYEAQ in the germline V gene (reference sequence).

The CDR3 DNA is TGCGCCAGCAGTGAAACTAGCGGGAGCACCGATGATACGCAGTATTTT. Its protein is CASSETSGSTDDTQYF. The rearrangement uses TRBV10-2 and TRBJ2-3; TRBD2 agrees at 11 bases. The CDR3 sequence is 16 residues long. Germline CDR1 is WSHSY and CDR2 is SAAADI. The trim removed 3 bases at V and 6 bases at J, leaving 8 bases unmatched.

The chain combines TRBV6-6 with TRBJ1-5; D is unclear. Germline V gives CDR1 MNHNY, CDR2 SVGAGI (reference sequence). Trimming took off 5 bases at V and 1 base at J, with 15 bases between the two ends. This CDR3 has 16 amino acids. CDR3 DNA: TGTGCCAGCAGTACCCGGGAAGGACTGAGCAATCAGCCCCAGCATTTT. Translated: CASSTREGLSNQPQHF.

A few counts support this clone. This chain connects TRBV10-3 to TRBJ2-7; D gene unclear. There are 13 residues in the CDR3. Germline lookup yields CDR1 ENHRY and CDR2 SYGVKD. Trimming cost V 6 bases and J 3 bases, with 12 bases left between them. The CDR3 nucleotides are TGTGCCATCAGCCCCTCAGGATTCTACGAGCAGTACTTC. Encoded protein: CAISPSGFYEQYF.

The J gene is TRBJ2-2, the V gene TRBV7-9, with TRBD1 identical over 9 bases. Losses at the gene ends were 3 bases for V and 4 bases for J; bases not matched to a gene: 6. Germline V CDR1 and CDR2: SEHNR, FQNEAQ (reference sequence). This CDR3 spans 16 amino acids. CDR3 nucleotide sequence: TGTGCCAGCAGCTTGCGACAGGGGGGACGCACCGGGGAGCTGTTTTTT. Encoded protein: CASSLRQGGRTGELFF.

The rearrangement links TRBV27 to TRBJ2-1, with 11 nucleotides matching TRBD1. J gave up 7 bases and V 6 bases, and 8 bases lay outside the gene matches. The germline V gene encodes CDR1 MNHEY and CDR2 SMNVEV (reference sequence). The CDR3 has 15 amino acids. CDR3 in DNA: TGTGCCAGCAGAGTACCGGGACAGGGGGTTAATGAGCAGTTCTTC. This encodes CASRVPGQGVNEQFF.

The chain recombines TRBV27 with TRBJ2-7; TRBD1 agrees at 7 bases. Germline loops: CDR1 MNHEY, CDR2 SMNVEV (reference sequence). This CDR3 is built from 16 residues. The trim removed 3 bases at V and 3 bases at J, leaving 11 bases unmatched. CDR3 coding DNA: TGTGCCAGCAGTTTCGACCCAACAGGGGTCGGCTACGAGCAGTACTTC. It encodes CASSFDPTGVGYEQYF.